The 20 T cell receptor beta chains below come from one sample, sequenced in a study of T cells after yellow fever vaccination. One entry per CDR3 protein results from TCRdb running MiXCR on the 5' RACE reads. The sample consists of about 300,000 distinct CDR3 sequences, under 9% of them appearing once. The specimen comprised CD4+ T cells sorted from PBMCs, sampled 5 days after the yellow fever booster vaccination. All receptors come from a man between 18 and 29 years old who received the YFV17D yellow fever vaccine.

The rearrangement joins TRBV5-1 to TRBJ2-1; perhaps TRBD1 as D (6 bases). Per the germline V gene, CDR1 is SGHRS and CDR2 is YFSETQ. The V end lost 7 bases, the J end lost 8 bases, and 13 bases lay between the germline ends. CDR3 length equals 12 residues. The CDR3, as DNA: TGCGCCAGCGCCTCAGGGGACGATGAGCAGTTCTTC. The encoded protein is CASASGDDEQFF.

The table lists this clonotype with many counts. This chain links TRBV7-8 with TRBJ2-1; no reliable D call. Trimming took 5 bases from V and 7 from J, leaving 12 bases between them. Germline V gene lookup returns CDR1 SGHVS and CDR2 FQNEAQ. The CDR3 has 13 amino acids. CDR3 sequence: CASSPYTANEQFF. DNA of the CDR3: TGTGCCAGCAGCCCGTACACTGCGAATGAGCAGTTCTTC. Looking up the rest from reference TRBV7-8 and TRBJ2-1 gives the full variable domain: GAGVSQSPRYKVAKRGQDVALRCDPISGHVSLFWYQQALGQGPEFLTYFQNEAQLDKSGLPSDRFFAERPEGSVSTLKIQRTQQEDSAVYLCASSPYTANEQFFGPGTRLTVL.

This clonotype was picked up a small number of times. This chain links TRBV7-6 with TRBJ2-3, with 8 bases identical to TRBD2. V lost 1 base to trimming and J lost 3 bases; unmatched junction nucleotides: 3. Germline-derived CDR1 and CDR2 are SGHVS and FNYEAQ. The CDR3 totals 15 residues. As DNA, the CDR3 is TGTGCCAGCAGCTTAGGCGGGGGGAATACAGATACGCAGTATTTT. Amino acids: CASSLGGGNTDTQYF.

This chain uses TRBV7-3 with TRBJ2-1; 10 bases agree with TRBD2. The CDR3 has 15 amino acids. After removal of 1 base from V and 6 bases from J, the junction contained 3 bases not matched to a gene. CDR1 and CDR2 from the germline V gene are SGHTA and FQGTGA. CDR3 sequence (DNA): TGTGCCAGCAGCTTAAGTCTAGCGGGGGCCAATGAGCAGTTCTTC. It encodes CASSLSLAGANEQFF.

This clonotype was recorded a few times. V is TRBV4-3 and J is TRBJ2-3; 7 bases are a match to TRBD1. Germline assignment: CDR1 LGHNA and CDR2 YSLEER. Trimming at V came to 1 base and at J to 6 bases, leaving 7 bases not matched to a gene. The length of the CDR3 is 15 residues. This CDR3 reads CASSQGQGVRDTQYF. CDR3 in DNA: TGCGCCAGCAGCCAAGGGCAGGGGGTTAGGGATACGCAGTATTTT.

The V gene is TRBV2, the J gene TRBJ2-3; D may correspond to TRBD1 or TRBD2 (5 bases each). Germline CDR1 SNHLY, CDR2 FYNNEI. V was cut by 4 bases and J by 0 bases, with 5 bases left in between. This CDR3 is 13 amino acids long. CDR3: CASSGDSTDTQYF. CDR3 DNA: TGTGCCAGCAGTGGGGACAGCACAGATACGCAGTATTTT.

This clonotype was observed many times. This chain joins TRBV29-1 and TRBJ2-7; 7 bases align to TRBD2. This CDR3 is 11 amino acids long. The J segment lost 7 bases and the V segment lost 3 bases, leaving 3 bases of the junction unmatched. In germline, CDR1 is SQVTM, CDR2 ANQGSEA. The CDR3 loop is CSVEDGGEQYF. The CDR3 bases are TGCAGCGTTGAGGACGGGGGGGAGCAGTACTTC.

This clonotype was detected only a few times. The V and J genes are TRBV5-1 and TRBJ2-2, with D perhaps TRBD1 (5 bases). CDR1 is SGHRS, CDR2 YFSETQ, per germline. V was shortened by 0 bases and J by 4 bases, with 13 bases between the two germline ends. The CDR3 totals 16 residues. This CDR3 reads CASSLETDPGTGELFF. In DNA, the CDR3 is TGCGCCAGCAGCTTGGAGACAGACCCGGGCACCGGGGAGCTGTTTTTT. The variable domain in full, with the rest retrieved from reference TRBV5-1 and TRBJ2-2, is KAGVTQTPRYLIKTRGQQVTLSCSPISGHRSVSWYQQTPGQGLQFLFEYFSETQRNKGNFPGRFSGRQFSNSRSEMNVSTLELGDSALYLCASSLETDPGTGELFFGEGSRLTVL.

This chain joins TRBV7-8 and TRBJ1-2; 9 bases map to TRBD1. Germline V lookup: CDR1 SGHVS, CDR2 FQNEAQ. This CDR3 is 14 amino acids long. V lost 5 bases, J lost 4 bases, and 5 bases stayed unmatched. In DNA, the CDR3 is TGTGCCAGCAGCGTCGGGACAGGGCCCTATGGCTACACCTTC. It codes for CASSVGTGPYGYTF.

This clonotype was picked up a small number of times. V gene TRBV6-1 combines with J gene TRBJ2-5, with TRBD2 identical over 9 bases. This CDR3 region has 13 residues. The V segment lost 8 bases and the J segment 5 bases; nucleotides outside the gene matches: 6. The germline V gene encodes CDR1 MNHNS and CDR2 SASEGT. CDR3 sequence reads: CASRQRGVETQYF. The CDR3 DNA reads as TGTGCCAGCCGCCAGCGGGGGGTGGAGACCCAGTACTTC.

The chain has TRBV30 and TRBJ1-2; possible D gene TRBD1, 6 bases. Germline CDR1 and CDR2: GTSNPN and SVGIG (reference sequence). V gave up 7 bases and J gave up 5 bases, with 17 bases separating them. The CDR3 totals 13 residues. The CDR3 sequence is CASKADRPYGYTF. The CDR3 region has the DNA TGTGCCTCCAAAGCCGACAGGCCATATGGCTACACCTTC.

This clonotype was counted ten times or more. The V call is TRBV9, the J call TRBJ2-5; 9 positions agree with TRBD1. The germline V gene encodes CDR1 SGDLS and CDR2 YYNGEE. The CDR3 is made up of 15 amino acids. Trimming at V came to 2 bases and at J to 5 bases, leaving 7 bases not matched to a gene. Here the CDR3 DNA reads TGTGCCAGCAGCGTTGGAGGGACAGGGTTTGAGACCCAGTACTTC. Amino acid sequence: CASSVGGTGFETQYF.

The V call is TRBV12-3 or TRBV12-4, the J call TRBJ2-3; 10 bases agree with TRBD2. Trimming at V came to 1 base and at J to 2 bases, leaving 3 bases not matched to a gene. The CDR3 covers 16 residues. Written as DNA, the CDR3 is TGTGCCAGCAGTTTAGTACTAGCGGGGTCCACAGATACGCAGTATTTT. As protein: CASSLVLAGSTDTQYF.

V gene TRBV20-1 combines with J gene TRBJ1-2, with D possibly matching TRBD1 (6 bases). CDR1 is DFQATT and CDR2 is SNEGSKA in the germline V gene (reference sequence). The germline V and J ends were trimmed by 6 bases and 5 bases, with 13 bases remaining between them. The CDR3 is made up of 12 amino acids. CDR3 DNA sequence: TGCAGTGCGGACGACAGGAGATATGGCTACACCTTC. Translated, it gives CSADDRRYGYTF.

This clonotype was detected only a few times. The CDR3 loop is CASRESYNEQFF. DNA for the CDR3: TGTGCCAGCAGGGAGTCCTACAATGAGCAGTTCTTC. The V gene is TRBV5-4, the J gene TRBJ2-1; no clear D gene. V was clipped by 5 bases and J by 1 base, with 4 bases between them. This CDR3 contains 12 residues. Germline values: CDR1 SGHNT, CDR2 YYREEE (reference sequence). Full variable domain (missing parts from reference TRBV5-4 and TRBJ2-1): ETGVTQSPTHLIKTRGQQVTLRCSSQSGHNTVSWYQQALGQGPQFIFQYYREEENGRGNFPPRFSGLQFPNYSSELNVNALELDDSALYLCASRESYNEQFFGPGTRLTVL.

Only a few counts were recorded for this clonotype. The chain has TRBV7-2 and TRBJ2-3; possibly TRBD2 for D (6 bases). Trimming took off 5 bases at V and 0 bases at J, with 15 bases between the two ends. This CDR3 is 16 amino acids long. Looked up from germline, CDR1 is SGHTA and CDR2 is FQGNSA. The CDR3 reads CASSPPGLRSTDTQYF. In nucleotides, the CDR3 is TGTGCCAGCAGCCCCCCGGGACTCCGAAGCACAGATACGCAGTATTTT.

V is TRBV6-5 and J is TRBJ1-5; D might be TRBD1 (5 bases). The germline CDR1 and CDR2 sequences are MNHEY and SVGAGI. Trimming stripped 4 bases from V and 2 bases from J, with 9 bases between. The CDR3 extends over 14 amino acids. CDR3: CASSLGLGNQPQHF. Written as DNA, the CDR3 is TGTGCCAGCAGTTTGGGGCTAGGCAATCAGCCCCAGCATTTT.

The chain couples TRBV3-1 to TRBJ2-3, with D possibly matching TRBD1 (6 bases). Per germline, CDR1 LGHDT and CDR2 YNNKEL (reference sequence). Trimming took off 4 bases at V and 0 bases at J, with 17 bases between the two ends. CDR3 size: 17 residues. The CDR3 DNA reads as TGTGCCAGCAGCCCCCCCTTCCAGGGGCCTAGCACAGATACGCAGTATTTT. The encoded protein is CASSPPFQGPSTDTQYF.

The rearrangement links TRBV18 to TRBJ2-7; D is uncertain. This CDR3 has 12 residues. In germline, CDR1 is KGHSH, CDR2 LQKENI. V was clipped by 5 bases and J by 3 bases, with 8 bases between them. CDR3 protein: CASSTSGYEQYF. The CDR3 DNA sequence: TGTGCCAGCTCAACCTCAGGCTACGAGCAGTACTTC.

This clonotype was recorded many times. The rearrangement uses TRBV4-1 and TRBJ2-5; weak D call: TRBD2 (5 bases). The CDR3 extends over 12 amino acids. The V and J ends lost 6 bases and 5 bases respectively, with 10 bases between them. Germline CDR1 is MGHRA and CDR2 is YSYEKL. The CDR3 region is CASRKPGETQYF. DNA for the CDR3: TGCGCCAGCAGGAAACCGGGGGAGACCCAGTACTTC.